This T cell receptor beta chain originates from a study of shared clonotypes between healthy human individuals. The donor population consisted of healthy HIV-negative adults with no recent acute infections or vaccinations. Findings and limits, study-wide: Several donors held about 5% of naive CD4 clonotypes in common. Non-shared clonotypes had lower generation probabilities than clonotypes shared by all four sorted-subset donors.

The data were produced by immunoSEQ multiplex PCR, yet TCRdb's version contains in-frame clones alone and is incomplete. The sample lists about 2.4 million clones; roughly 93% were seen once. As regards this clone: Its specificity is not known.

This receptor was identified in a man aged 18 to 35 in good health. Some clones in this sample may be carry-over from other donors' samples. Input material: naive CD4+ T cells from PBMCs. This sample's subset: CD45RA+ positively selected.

This chain's CDR3 is CASSPNRDYEQYF. DNA for the CDR3: TGTGCCAGCAGCCCTAACAGAGACTACGAGCAGTACTTC. The chain uses TRBV27 and TRBJ2-7, with D unresolved. CDR3 size: 13 residues. V was clipped by 6 bases and J by 3 bases, with 12 bases between them. From germline, CDR1 is MNHEY and CDR2 SMNVEV (reference sequence).